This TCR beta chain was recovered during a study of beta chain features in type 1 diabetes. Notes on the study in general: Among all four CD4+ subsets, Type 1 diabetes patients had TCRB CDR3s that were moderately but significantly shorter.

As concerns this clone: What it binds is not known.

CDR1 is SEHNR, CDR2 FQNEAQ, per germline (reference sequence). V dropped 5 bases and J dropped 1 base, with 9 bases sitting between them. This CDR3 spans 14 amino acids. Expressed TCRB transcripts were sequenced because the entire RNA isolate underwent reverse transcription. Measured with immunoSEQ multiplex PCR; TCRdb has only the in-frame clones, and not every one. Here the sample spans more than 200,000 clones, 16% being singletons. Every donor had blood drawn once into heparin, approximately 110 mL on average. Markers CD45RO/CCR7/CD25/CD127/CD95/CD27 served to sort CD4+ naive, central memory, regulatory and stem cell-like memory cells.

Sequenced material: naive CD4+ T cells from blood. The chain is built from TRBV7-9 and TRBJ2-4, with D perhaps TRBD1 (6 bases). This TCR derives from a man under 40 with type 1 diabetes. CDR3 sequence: CASSATGAKNIQYF. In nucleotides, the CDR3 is TGTGCCAGCAGCGCAACAGGGGCCAAAAACATTCAGTACTTC. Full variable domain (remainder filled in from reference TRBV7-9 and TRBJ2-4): DTGVSQNPRHKITKRGQNVTFRCDPISEHNRLYWYRQTLGQGPEFLTYFQNEAQLEKSRLLSDRFSAERPKGSFSTLEIQRTEQGDSAMYLCASSATGAKNIQYFGAGTRLSVL.